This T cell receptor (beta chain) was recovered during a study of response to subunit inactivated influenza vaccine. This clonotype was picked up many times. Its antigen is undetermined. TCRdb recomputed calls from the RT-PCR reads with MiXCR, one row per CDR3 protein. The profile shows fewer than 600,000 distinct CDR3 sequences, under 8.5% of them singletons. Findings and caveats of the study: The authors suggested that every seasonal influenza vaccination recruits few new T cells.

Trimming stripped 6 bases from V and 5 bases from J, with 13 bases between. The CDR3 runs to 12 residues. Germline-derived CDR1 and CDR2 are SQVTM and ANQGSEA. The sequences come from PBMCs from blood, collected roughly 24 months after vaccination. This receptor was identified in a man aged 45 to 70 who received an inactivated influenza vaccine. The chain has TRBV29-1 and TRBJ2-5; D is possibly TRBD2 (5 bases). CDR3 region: CSVQPGMETQYF. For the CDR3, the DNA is TGCAGCGTCCAGCCGGGGATGGAGACCCAGTACTTC.